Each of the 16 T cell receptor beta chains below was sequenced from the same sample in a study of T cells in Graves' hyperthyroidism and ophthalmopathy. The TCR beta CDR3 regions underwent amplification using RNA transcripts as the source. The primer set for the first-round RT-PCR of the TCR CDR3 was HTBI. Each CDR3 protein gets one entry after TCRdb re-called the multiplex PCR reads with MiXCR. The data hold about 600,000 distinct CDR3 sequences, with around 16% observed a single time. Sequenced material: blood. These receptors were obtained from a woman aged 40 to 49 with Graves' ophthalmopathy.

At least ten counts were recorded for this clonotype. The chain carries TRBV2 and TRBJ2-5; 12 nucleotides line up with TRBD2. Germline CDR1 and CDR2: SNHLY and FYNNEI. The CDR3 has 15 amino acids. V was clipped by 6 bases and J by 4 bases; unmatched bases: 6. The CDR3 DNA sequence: TGTGCCAGCAGCTTTGGACTAGCGGGAACAGAGACCCAGTACTTC. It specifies CASSFGLAGTETQYF.

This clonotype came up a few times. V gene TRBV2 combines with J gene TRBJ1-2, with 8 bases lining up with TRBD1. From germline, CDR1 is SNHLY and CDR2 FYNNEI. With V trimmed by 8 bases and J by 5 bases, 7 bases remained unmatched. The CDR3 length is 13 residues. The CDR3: CASFDRGAYGYTF. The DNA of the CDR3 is TGTGCCAGCTTCGACAGGGGCGCTTATGGCTACACCTTC.

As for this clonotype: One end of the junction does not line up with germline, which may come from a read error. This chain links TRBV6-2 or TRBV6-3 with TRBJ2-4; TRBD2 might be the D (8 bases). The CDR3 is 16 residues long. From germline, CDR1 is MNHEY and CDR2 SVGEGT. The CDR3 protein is CASKVRGGTAKNIQHF. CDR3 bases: TGTGCCAGCAAGGTTCGCGGGGGGACAGCCAAAAACATTCAGCACTTC.

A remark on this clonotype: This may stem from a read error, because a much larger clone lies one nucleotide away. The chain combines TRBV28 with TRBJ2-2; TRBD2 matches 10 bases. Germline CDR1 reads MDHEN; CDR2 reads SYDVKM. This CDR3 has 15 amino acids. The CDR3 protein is CVSSRPSGSAGELFF. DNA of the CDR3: TGTGTCAGCAGCAGACCTAGCGGGAGCGCCGGGGAGCTGTTTTTT.

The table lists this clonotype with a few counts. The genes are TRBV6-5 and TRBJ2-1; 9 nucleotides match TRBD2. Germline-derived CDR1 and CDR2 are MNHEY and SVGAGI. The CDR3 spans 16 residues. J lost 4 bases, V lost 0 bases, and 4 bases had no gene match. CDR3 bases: TGTGCCAGCAGTTACTCGATACTAGCGGGTTACAATGAGCAGTTCTTC. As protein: CASSYSILAGYNEQFF.

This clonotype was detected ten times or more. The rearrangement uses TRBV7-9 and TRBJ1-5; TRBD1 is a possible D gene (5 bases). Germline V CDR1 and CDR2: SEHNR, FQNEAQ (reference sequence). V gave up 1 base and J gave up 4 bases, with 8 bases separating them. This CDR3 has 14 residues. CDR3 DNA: TGTGCCAGCAGCTTAGAGGGGCTTAATCAGCCCCAGCATTTT. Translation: CASSLEGLNQPQHF.

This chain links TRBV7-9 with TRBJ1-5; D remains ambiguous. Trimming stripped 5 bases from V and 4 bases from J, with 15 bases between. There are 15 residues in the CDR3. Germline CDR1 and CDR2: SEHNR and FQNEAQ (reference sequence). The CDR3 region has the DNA TGTGCCAGCAGCAAAAAAATCGAACAGAATCAGCCCCAGCATTTT. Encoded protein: CASSKKIEQNQPQHF.

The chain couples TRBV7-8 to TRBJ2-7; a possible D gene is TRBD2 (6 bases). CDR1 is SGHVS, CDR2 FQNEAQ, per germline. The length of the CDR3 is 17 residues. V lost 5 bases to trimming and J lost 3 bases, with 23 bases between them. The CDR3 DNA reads TGTGCCAGCAGCCGCCAAGCTAGCGAGGGAGAACGCTACGAGCAGTACTTC. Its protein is CASSRQASEGERYEQYF.

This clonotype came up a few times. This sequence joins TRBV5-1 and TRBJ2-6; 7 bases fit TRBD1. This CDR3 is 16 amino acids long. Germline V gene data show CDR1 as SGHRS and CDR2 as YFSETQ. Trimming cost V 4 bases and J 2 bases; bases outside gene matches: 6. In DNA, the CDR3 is TGCGCCAGCAGCAACCAGACAGGGACTGGGGCCAACGTCCTGACTTTC. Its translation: CASSNQTGTGANVLTF.

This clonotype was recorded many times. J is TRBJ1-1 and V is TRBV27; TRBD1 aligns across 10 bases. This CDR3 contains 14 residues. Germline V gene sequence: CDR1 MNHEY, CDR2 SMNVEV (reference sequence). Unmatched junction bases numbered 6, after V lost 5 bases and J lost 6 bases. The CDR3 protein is CASSRDRGISEAFF. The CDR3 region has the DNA TGTGCCAGCAGTAGGGACAGGGGAATCTCTGAAGCTTTCTTT.

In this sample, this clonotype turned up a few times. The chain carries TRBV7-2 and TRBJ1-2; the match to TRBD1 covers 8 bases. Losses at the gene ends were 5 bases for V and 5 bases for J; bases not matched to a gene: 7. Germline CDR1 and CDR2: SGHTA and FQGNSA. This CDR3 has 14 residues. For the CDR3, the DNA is TGTGCCAGCAGCCCTTCCGGGACAGGTTATGGCTACACCTTC. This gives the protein CASSPSGTGYGYTF.

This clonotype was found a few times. The CDR3 DNA is TGTGCCAGCAGCACAGGGGGCACGAACGGGGAGCTGTTTTTT. Amino acid sequence: CASSTGGTNGELFF. V and J are TRBV6-1 and TRBJ2-2; 9 bases map to TRBD1. The length of the CDR3 is 14 residues. The germline V gene has CDR1 MNHNS and CDR2 SASEGT. V dropped 6 bases and J dropped 7; count of bases not matched to a gene: 6.

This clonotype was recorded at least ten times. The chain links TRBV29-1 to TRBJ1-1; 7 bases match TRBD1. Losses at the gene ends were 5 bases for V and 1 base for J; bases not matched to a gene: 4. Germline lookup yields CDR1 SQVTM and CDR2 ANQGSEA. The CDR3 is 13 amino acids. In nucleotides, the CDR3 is TGCAGCGTTTTCCGGACAGGGAACACTGAAGCTTTCTTT. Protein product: CSVFRTGNTEAFF.

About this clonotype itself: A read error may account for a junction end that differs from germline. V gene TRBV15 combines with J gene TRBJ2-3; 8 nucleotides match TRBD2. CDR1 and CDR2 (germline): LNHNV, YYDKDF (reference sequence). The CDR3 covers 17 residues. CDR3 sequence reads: CAISRVPSGFGTDTQYF. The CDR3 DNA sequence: TGTGCCATCAGCAGAGTCCCTAGCGGGTTTGGCACAGATACGCAGTATTTT. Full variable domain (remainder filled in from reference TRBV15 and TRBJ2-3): DAMVIQNPRYQVTQFGKPVTLSCSQTLNHNVMYWYQQKSSQAPKLLFHYYDKDFNNEADTPDNFQSRRPNTSFCFLDIRSPGLGDTAMYLCAISRVPSGFGTDTQYFGPGTRLTVL.

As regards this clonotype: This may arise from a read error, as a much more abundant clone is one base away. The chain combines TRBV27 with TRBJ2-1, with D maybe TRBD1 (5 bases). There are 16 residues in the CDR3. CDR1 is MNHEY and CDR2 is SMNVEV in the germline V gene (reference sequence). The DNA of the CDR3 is TGTGCCAGCAGTGGAGTTCCACAGGTCTCAGGCAATGAGCAGTCCTTC. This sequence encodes CASSGVPQVSGNEQSF.

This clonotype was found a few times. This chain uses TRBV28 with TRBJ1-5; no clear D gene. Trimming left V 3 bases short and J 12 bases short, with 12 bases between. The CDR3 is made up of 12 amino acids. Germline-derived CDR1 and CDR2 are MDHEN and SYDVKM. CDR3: CASSFPPQVQHF. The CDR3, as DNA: TGTGCCAGCAGTTTCCCCCCGCAGGTCCAGCATTTT.